This T cell receptor beta chain was obtained from a study of blood T cell repertoires in COVID-19. Whole-study context: Italy, Spain and the United States were the sources of the convalescent and acute COVID-19 samples. The cDNA or gDNA used as material had been derived from T cells, B-cell-depleted T cells, or PBMCs.

With V trimmed by 4 bases and J by 8 bases, 3 bases remained unmatched. Germline CDR1 is SGHTA and CDR2 is FQGNSA. The CDR3 extends over 12 amino acids. The assay was immunoSEQ multiplex PCR, and TCRdb's table has in-frame clones only and misses some. The sample has roughly 55,000 clones; around 87% are singletons. What was sequenced was peripheral blood. The rearrangement links TRBV7-2 to TRBJ1-2, with 8 bases lining up with TRBD1. The TCR comes from a man aged 60 to 75 with active or convalescent COVID-19. CDR3 DNA: TGTGCCAGCAGCTCGCAGGGGGCGGGCTACACCTTC. Translation: CASSSQGAGYTF.